This entry features one TCR beta chain sequence. Generated by immunoSEQ multiplex PCR, the TCRdb table keeps only in-frame clones and is missing some. The table records 300,000 or so clones, about 90% of them present only once. The V gene's germline CDR1 is LGHDT and CDR2 YNNKEL (reference sequence). The junction had 12 bases not matched to a gene; V was cut back by 4 bases and J by 4 bases. There are 16 residues in the CDR3. The sample originates from a study of blood T cell repertoires in COVID-19. Study overall: Sample material is recorded as cDNA or gDNA derived from T cells, B-cell-depleted T cells, or PBMCs.

In assigning cohorts, the study relied on participant-reported clinical history. This sequence joins TRBV3-1 (or the pseudogene TRBV3-2) and TRBJ1-2, with 7 bases lining up with TRBD1. This clonotype was sampled from a woman aged 25 to 45 who had recovered from COVID-19. Sequenced material: PBMCs or T cells enriched from blood (not recorded which). The CDR3 coding sequence is TGTGCCAGCAGCCTTTTCGCGGTGGGGACAGCCTATGGCTACACCTTC. This gives the protein CASSLFAVGTAYGYTF.